This entry describes one T cell receptor (beta chain). Antigen specificity is unknown. What was sequenced were expressed TCRB transcripts, since all of the isolated RNA had been reverse transcribed. The protocol was immunoSEQ multiplex PCR, while the TCRdb copy is restricted to in-frame clones and leaves out a portion. The sample shows about 130,000 clones, around a tenth of them seen only once. Naive, central memory, regulatory and stem cell-like memory cells within the CD4+ compartment were sorted using CD45RO/CCR7/CD25/CD127/CD95/CD27. The data derive from a study of beta chain features in type 1 diabetes. Across the whole study: Regarding age, gender and cell yields, patients proved similar to healthy donors.

Broader study findings: There were fewer insertions and more deletions at the VDJ junctions of type 1 diabetes patients.

The CDR3 runs 14 residues. CDR1 is LGHNA and CDR2 is YNFKEQ in the germline V gene. The V segment lost 1 base and the J segment 3 bases; nucleotides outside the gene matches: 3. The sequence came from a man aged 18 to 29 in good health. The chain carries TRBV4-2 and TRBJ2-7, with 7 bases identical to TRBD1. Sequencing was carried out using central memory CD4+ T cells from blood. The CDR3 coding sequence is TGTGCCAGCAGCCAAGGTTCAGGGGGCTACGAGCAGTACTTC. Its protein product is CASSQGSGGYEQYF.